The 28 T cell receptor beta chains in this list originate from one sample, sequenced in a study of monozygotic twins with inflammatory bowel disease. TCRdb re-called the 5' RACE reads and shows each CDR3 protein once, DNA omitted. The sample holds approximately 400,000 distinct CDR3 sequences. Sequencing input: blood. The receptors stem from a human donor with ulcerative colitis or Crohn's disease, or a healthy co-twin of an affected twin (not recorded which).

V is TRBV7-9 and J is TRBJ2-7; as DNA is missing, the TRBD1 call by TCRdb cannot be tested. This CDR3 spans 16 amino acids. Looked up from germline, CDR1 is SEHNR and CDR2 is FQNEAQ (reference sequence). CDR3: CASSPRDRPPNYEQYF.

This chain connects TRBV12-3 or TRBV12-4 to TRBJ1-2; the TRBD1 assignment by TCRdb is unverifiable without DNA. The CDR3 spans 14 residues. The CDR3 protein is CASSLEEGASGYTF.

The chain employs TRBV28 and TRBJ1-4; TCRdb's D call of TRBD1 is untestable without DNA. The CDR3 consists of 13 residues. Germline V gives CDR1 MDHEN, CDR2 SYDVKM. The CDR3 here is CASRGQFNEKLFF.

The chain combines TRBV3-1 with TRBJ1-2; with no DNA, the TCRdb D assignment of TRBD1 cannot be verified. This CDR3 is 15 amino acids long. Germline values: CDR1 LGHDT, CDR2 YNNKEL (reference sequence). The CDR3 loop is CASSQDRRGLSGYTF.

The chain's CDR3 is CASSMTGLKDEQYF. The chain carries TRBV5-1 and TRBJ2-7; TCRdb's assignment of TRBD1 cannot be checked, as there is no DNA. Germline values: CDR1 SGHRS, CDR2 YFSETQ. The CDR3 covers 14 residues. Full variable domain (missing parts from reference TRBV5-1 and TRBJ2-7): KAGVTQTPRYLIKTRGQQVTLSCSPISGHRSVSWYQQTPGQGLQFLFEYFSETQRNKGNFPGRFSGRQFSNSRSEMNVSTLELGDSALYLCASSMTGLKDEQYFGPGTRLTVT.

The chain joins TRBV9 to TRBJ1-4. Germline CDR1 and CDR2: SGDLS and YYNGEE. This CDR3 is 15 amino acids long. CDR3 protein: CASSRALSTNEKLFF.

CDR3: CSASDRGEHNEQFF. The chain is built from TRBV20-1 and TRBJ2-1; TCRdb calls TRBD1, which cannot be checked without DNA. This CDR3 is 14 amino acids long. Germline values: CDR1 DFQATT, CDR2 SNEGSKA (reference sequence).

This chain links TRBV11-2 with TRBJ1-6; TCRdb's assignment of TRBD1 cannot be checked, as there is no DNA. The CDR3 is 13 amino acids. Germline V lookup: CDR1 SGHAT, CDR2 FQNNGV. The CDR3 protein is CASTGQGNSPLHF.

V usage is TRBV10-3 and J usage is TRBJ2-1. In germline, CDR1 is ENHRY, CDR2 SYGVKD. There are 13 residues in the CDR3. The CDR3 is CAISESVPNEQFF.

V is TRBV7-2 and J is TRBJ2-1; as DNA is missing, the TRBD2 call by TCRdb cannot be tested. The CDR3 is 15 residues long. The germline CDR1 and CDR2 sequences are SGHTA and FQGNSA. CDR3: CASSLGLALNNEQFF.

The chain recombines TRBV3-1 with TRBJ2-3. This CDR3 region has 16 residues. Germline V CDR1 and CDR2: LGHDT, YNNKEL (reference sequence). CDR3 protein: CASSQDRAGGTDTQYF.

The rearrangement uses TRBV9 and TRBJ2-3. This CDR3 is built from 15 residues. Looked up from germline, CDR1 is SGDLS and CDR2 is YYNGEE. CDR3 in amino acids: CASSVAMGFTDTQYF.

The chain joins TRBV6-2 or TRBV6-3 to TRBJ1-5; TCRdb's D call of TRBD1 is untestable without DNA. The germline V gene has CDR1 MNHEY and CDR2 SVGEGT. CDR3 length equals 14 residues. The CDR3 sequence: CASTPTGTGQPQHF.

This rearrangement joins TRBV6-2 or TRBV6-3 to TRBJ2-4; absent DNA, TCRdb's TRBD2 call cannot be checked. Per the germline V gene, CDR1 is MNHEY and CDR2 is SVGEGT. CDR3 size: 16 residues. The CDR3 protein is CASSYGRDWTKNIQYF.

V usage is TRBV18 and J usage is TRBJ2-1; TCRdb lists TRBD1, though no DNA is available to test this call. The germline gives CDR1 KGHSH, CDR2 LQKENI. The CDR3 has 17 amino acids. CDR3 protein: CASSPGTGGARWNEQFF.

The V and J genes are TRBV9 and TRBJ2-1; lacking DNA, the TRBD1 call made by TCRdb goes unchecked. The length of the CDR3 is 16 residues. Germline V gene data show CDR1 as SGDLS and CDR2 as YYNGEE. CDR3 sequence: CASSDPGGYSYNEQFF.

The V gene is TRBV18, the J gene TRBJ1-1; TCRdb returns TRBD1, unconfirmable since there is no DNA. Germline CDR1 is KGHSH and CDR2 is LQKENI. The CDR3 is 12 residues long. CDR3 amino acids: CASSRDVSEAFF.

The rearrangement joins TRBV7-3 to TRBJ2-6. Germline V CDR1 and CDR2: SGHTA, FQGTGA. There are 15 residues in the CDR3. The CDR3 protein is CASSMDSSGANVLTF.

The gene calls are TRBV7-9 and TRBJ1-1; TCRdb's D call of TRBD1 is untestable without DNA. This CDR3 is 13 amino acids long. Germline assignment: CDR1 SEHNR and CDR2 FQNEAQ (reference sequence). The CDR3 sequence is CASSQKGDTEAFF.

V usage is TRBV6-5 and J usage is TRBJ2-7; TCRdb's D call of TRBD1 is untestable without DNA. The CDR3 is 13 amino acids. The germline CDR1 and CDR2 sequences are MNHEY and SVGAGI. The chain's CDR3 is CASSYSTGREQYF.

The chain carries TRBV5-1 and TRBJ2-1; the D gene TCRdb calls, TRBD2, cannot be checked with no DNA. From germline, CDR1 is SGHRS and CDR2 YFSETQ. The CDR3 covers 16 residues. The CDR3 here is CASSRGGPISYNEQFF. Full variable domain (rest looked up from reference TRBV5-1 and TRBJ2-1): KAGVTQTPRYLIKTRGQQVTLSCSPISGHRSVSWYQQTPGQGLQFLFEYFSETQRNKGNFPGRFSGRQFSNSRSEMNVSTLELGDSALYLCASSRGGPISYNEQFFGPGTRLTVL.

The CDR3 here is CSVESLQAYTEAFF. The chain couples TRBV29-1 to TRBJ1-1. The CDR3 is 14 residues long. CDR1 and CDR2 (germline): SQVTM, ANQGSEA. Full variable domain (remainder filled in from reference TRBV29-1 and TRBJ1-1): SAVISQKPSRDICQRGTSLTIQCQVDSQVTMMFWYRQQPGQSLTLIATANQGSEATYESGFVIDKFPISRPNLTFSTLTVSNMSPEDSSIYLCSVESLQAYTEAFFGQGTRLTVV.

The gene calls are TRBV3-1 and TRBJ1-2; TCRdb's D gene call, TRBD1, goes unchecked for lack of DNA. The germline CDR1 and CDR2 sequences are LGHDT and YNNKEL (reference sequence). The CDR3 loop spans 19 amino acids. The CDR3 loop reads CASSQDRLGATGTLYGYTF.

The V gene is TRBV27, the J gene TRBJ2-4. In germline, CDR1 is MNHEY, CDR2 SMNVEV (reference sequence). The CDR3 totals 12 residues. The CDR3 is CASSPDGFMQYF.

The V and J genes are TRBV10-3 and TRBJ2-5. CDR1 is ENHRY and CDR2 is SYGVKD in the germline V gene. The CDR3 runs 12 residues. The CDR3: CAISETSETQYF.

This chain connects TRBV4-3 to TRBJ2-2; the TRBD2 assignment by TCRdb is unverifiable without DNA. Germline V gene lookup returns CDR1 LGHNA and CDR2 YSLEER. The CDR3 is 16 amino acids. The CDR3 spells CASSQDEGLSTGELFF.

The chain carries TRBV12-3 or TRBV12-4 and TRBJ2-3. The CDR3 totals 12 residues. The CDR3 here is CASSRRMGTQYF.

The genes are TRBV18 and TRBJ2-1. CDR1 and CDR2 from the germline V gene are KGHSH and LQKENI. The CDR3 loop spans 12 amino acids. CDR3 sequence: CASSPRIPGQFF.